The clone carrying this T cell receptor beta chain came up a few times. The antigen remains unidentified. With 0 bases clipped from V and 7 bases from J, the junction kept 14 bases outside the gene matches. Looked up from germline, CDR1 is DFQATT and CDR2 is SNEGSKA (reference sequence). This CDR3 contains 17 residues. The data stem from a study of T cell repertoires in cytomegalovirus infection. Overall study context: The public TCR beta signatures pointed to both CMV infection and matching HLA type.

Regarding the study as a whole: People with CMV and the relevant HLA were identified by cumulative public TCR beta family frequency. HLA-C-restricted CMV-specific TCR beta clonotypes were dominant in the ex vivo response.

TCRdb analysed the reads with MiXCR anew, one entry per CDR3 protein. The sample contains roughly 730,000 distinct CDR3 sequences, roughly 36% of which appear only once. The sequences come from cultured PBMCs, collected from culture after CMV antigen stimulation. This receptor was identified in a human donor in good health (CMV status not recorded). Some clones in this sample may be carry-over from other donors' samples. The V gene is TRBV20-1, the J gene TRBJ1-2; 10 bases are shared with TRBD1. The CDR3 sequence is CSARDGGGTGDTSGYTF. The CDR3, as DNA: TGCAGTGCTAGAGATGGGGGGGGGACAGGGGATACTTCTGGCTACACCTTC.